The sequence of this T cell receptor (beta chain) was determined in a study of control samples from healthy donors and cancer patients. This CDR3 comprises 11 residues. V lost 2 bases and J lost 6, with 8 bases in between. Germline loops: CDR1 GTSNPN, CDR2 SVGIG (reference sequence). Measured with immunoSEQ multiplex PCR; TCRdb has only the in-frame clones, and not every one. The sample consists of roughly 150,000 clones, 80% to 95% of them appearing once. Material for sequencing was blood. The chain carries TRBV30 and TRBJ2-7; D unresolved. The TCR comes from a man aged 18 to 35 in good health. CDR3: CAWSLTTEQYF. As DNA, the CDR3 is TGTGCCTGGAGTTTGACAACCGAGCAGTACTTC.